Presented here are 8 T cell receptor beta chains from one specimen sequenced in a study of blood T cells in healthy people across ages (dated by TCRdb to 2013 to 2016). Receptors were amplified or captured by 5' RACE. Sequencer: Illumina HiSeq 2500. A second PCR of about 7 to 12 cycles was run with a J-beta primer mix and a sample-barcoded 5' primer. The public reads were reanalyzed by TCRdb: fastp trimming at Q25, MiXCR alignment, in-frame beta chains only. Every CDR3 protein is listed once, alongside the most common genes and DNA of its rows. The sample table records 760,000 or so distinct CDR3 sequences; 25% of these occur just once. The ten largest account for around 9.2% of the sample. These data were likewise used in another study, on T cells of mothers and their children.

The sequenced material came from blood. The receptors stem from a boy aged 5-17 years in good health.

This chain uses TRBV21-1 with TRBJ2-4; the table calls TRBD2, which could not be checked here. TRBV21-1 is described as a pseudogene. The CDR3 runs to 16 residues. CDR3 in DNA: TGTGCCAGCAGCACTGTCGGGTGGGGTCCCAAAAACATTCAGCACTTC. Amino acid sequence: CASSTVGWGPKNIQHF.

The V and J genes are TRBV7-2 and TRBJ2-2, with 9 bases that match TRBD1. The CDR3 is made up of 16 amino acids. V lost 4 bases and J lost 6; bases outside the gene matches: 9. The germline V gene encodes CDR1 SGHTA and CDR2 FQGNSA. The CDR3 DNA follows: TGTGCCAGCAGCTACACAGGGGGCTTAGGGGCCGGGGAGCTGTTTTTT. Its protein is CASSYTGGLGAGELFF.

This clonotype was seen only a few times. The chain couples TRBV3-1 to TRBJ2-7, with 11 bases aligning to TRBD2. Germline CDR1 reads LGHDT; CDR2 reads YNNKEL (reference sequence). V shed 1 base and J 2 bases; nucleotides not matched to a gene: 7. The CDR3 has 17 amino acids. For the CDR3, the DNA is TGTGCCAGCAGCCAAGCGCTAGGACTAGCGGGCCCCTACGAGCAGTACTTC. Translated, it gives CASSQALGLAGPYEQYF.

The J gene is TRBJ1-1, the V gene TRBV7-2; perhaps TRBD1 as D (5 bases). V lost 2 bases and J lost 4, with 11 bases in between. This CDR3 is 14 amino acids long. In germline, CDR1 is SGHTA, CDR2 FQGNSA. This CDR3 is CASSLLGVSTEAFF. In DNA form, the CDR3 reads TGTGCCAGCAGCTTATTGGGGGTTAGCACTGAAGCTTTCTTT.

The genes are TRBV5-1 and TRBJ2-5; possible D gene TRBD1, 6 bases. The CDR3 consists of 12 residues. Germline-derived CDR1 and CDR2 are SGHRS and YFSETQ. With 5 bases removed from V and 6 bases from J, the gap between germline ends came to 11 bases. CDR3 bases: TGCGCCAGCAGGGAACAGGGACAGACCCAGTACTTC. Amino acids: CASREQGQTQYF.

The chain couples TRBV12-3 or TRBV12-4 to TRBJ1-1; 7 bases fit TRBD1. V gave up 7 bases and J gave up 3 bases; unmatched junction bases: 8. CDR3 length equals 14 residues. CDR3 residues: CASIWDGQDTEAFF. In DNA, the CDR3 is TGTGCCAGCATTTGGGACGGACAGGACACTGAAGCTTTCTTT.

The V call is TRBV20-1, the J call TRBJ2-5; a possible D gene is TRBD1 (5 bases). The CDR3 is 14 residues long. In germline, CDR1 is DFQATT, CDR2 SNEGSKA (reference sequence). Trimming stripped 0 bases from V and 1 base from J, with 9 bases between. The CDR3 DNA reads as TGCAGTGCTAGAGAACGACAGCGCCAAGAGACCCAGTACTTC. Its translation: CSARERQRQETQYF.

This clonotype appeared a few times. This chain links TRBV29-1 with TRBJ2-5; 12 bases align to TRBD2. The J call is in doubt because the DNA end fits TRBJ2-7 better. CDR3 length equals 15 residues. CDR1 is SQVTM and CDR2 is ANQGSEA in the germline V gene. The CDR3: CSVEELAGGTYEQYF. Written as DNA, the CDR3 is TGCAGCGTTGAAGAACTAGCGGGGGGTACCTACGAGCAGTACTTC.